This TCR beta chain appears in the sequencing data of a study of blood T cell repertoires in COVID-19. Turning to the study itself: Researchers got acute and convalescent COVID-19 samples from the United States, Italy and Spain. Sources were T cells, B-cell-depleted T cells, or PBMCs; the material itself was cDNA or gDNA.

Original data processing: Amplifying reference gene primers gave estimates of nucleated cell counts. Assay: immunoSEQ multiplex PCR; the TCRdb copy retains only in-frame clones and omits some. Clone size and the V and J calls come from that table; the DNA yielded D and trimming. The sample has over 50,000 clones; 85% are singletons. The CDR3 totals 12 residues. Trimming pared 5 bases from V and 10 bases from J, leaving 14 bases between. Germline lookup yields CDR1 MDHEN and CDR2 SYDVKM. The chain combines TRBV28 with TRBJ2-5; TRBD2 might be the D (5 bases). Sequencing was performed on peripheral blood. The TCR was taken from an older man with acute or convalescent COVID-19. CDR3 nucleotides: TGTGCCAGCAGTGACGCCGGGGTGGTCCAGTACTTC. Amino acids: CASSDAGVVQYF.